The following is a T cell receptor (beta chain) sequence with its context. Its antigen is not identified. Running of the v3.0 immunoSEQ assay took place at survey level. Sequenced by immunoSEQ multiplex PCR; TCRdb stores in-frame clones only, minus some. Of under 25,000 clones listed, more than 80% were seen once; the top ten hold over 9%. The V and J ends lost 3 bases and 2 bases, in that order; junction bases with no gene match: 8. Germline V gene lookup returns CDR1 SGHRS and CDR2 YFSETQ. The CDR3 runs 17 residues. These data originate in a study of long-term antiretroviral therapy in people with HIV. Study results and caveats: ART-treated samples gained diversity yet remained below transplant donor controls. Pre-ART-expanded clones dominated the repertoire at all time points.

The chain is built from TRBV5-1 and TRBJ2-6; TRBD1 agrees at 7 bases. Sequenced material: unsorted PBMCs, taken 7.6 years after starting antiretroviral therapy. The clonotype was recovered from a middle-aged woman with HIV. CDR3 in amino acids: CASSSTGVSPGANVLTF. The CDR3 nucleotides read TGCGCCAGCAGCTCCACAGGGGTAAGCCCTGGGGCCAACGTCCTGACTTTC. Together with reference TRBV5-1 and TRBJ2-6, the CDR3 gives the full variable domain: KAGVTQTPRYLIKTRGQQVTLSCSPISGHRSVSWYQQTPGQGLQFLFEYFSETQRNKGNFPGRFSGRQFSNSRSEMNVSTLELGDSALYLCASSSTGVSPGANVLTFGAGSRLTVL.